This passage covers 5 T cell receptor beta chains from one sample sequenced in a study of OX40 agonist ivuxolimab in advanced cancers. The method was immunoSEQ multiplex PCR; TCRdb's version includes in-frame clones alone and lacks a portion of them. The sample lists about 67,000 clones, roughly 81% occurring once. Material: CD4+ or CD8+ T cells sorted from blood, obtained in a trial of the OX40 agonist ivuxolimab. The receptor set was obtained from an adult with an advanced solid tumor such as melanoma, head and neck, liver or kidney cancer.

The V call is TRBV28, the J call TRBJ2-2; TRBD1 aligns across 7 bases. V gave up 11 bases and J gave up 0 bases; unmatched junction bases: 6. The CDR3 runs 14 residues. Germline CDR1 and CDR2: MDHEN and SYDVKM. CDR3 DNA: TGTGCCGCGAAGGGGGCCCCGAACACCGGGGAGCTGTTTTTT. Amino acid sequence: CAAKGAPNTGELFF.

V gene TRBV5-6 combines with J gene TRBJ1-2, with 9 positions matching TRBD1. Germline V gene sequence: CDR1 SGHDT, CDR2 YYEEEE. Losses at the gene ends were 4 bases for V and 8 bases for J; bases not matched to a gene: 6. The CDR3 extends over 13 amino acids. The CDR3 reads CASSLPQGAGYTF. The CDR3 DNA is TGTGCCAGCAGCCTACCACAGGGGGCCGGCTACACCTTC.

This chain links TRBV10-3 with TRBJ1-5; no firm D call. This CDR3 contains 12 residues. Germline V gene lookup returns CDR1 ENHRY and CDR2 SYGVKD. The V end was cut by 4 bases, the J end by 7 bases, with 8 bases between. The CDR3 protein is CAISGGEQPQHF. CDR3 bases: TGTGCCATCAGTGGGGGAGAGCAGCCCCAGCATTTT.

The chain joins TRBV18 to TRBJ1-5, with 8 positions matching TRBD1. CDR3 size: 14 residues. Trimming cost V 2 bases and J 7 bases; bases outside gene matches: 4. CDR1 is KGHSH and CDR2 is LQKENI in the germline V gene. CDR3: CASSPDRGGQPQHF. In nucleotides, the CDR3 is TGTGCCAGCTCACCAGACAGGGGAGGGCAGCCCCAGCATTTT.

The rearrangement joins TRBV7-2 to TRBJ1-5; D uncertain. Germline loops: CDR1 SGHTA, CDR2 FQGNSA. This CDR3 spans 12 amino acids. With 1 base removed from V and 6 bases from J, the gap between germline ends came to 4 bases. The CDR3 DNA is TGTGCCAGCAGCTTAGTTCGTCAGCCCCAGCATTTT. Translated: CASSLVRQPQHF.